This T cell receptor (beta chain) came from a study of T cells after yellow fever vaccination. TCRdb processed the 5' RACE reads anew with MiXCR; each CDR3 protein has one entry. The sample consists of some 390,000 distinct CDR3 sequences, 18% of them appearing once. The V and J ends lost 7 bases and 5 bases, in that order; junction bases with no gene match: 7. The germline gives CDR1 MNHEY, CDR2 SVGEGT. The CDR3 extends over 13 amino acids. This sequence was found in a man younger than 35 who received the YFV17D yellow fever vaccine. The sequencing used PBMCs, collected before the yellow fever booster vaccination. This chain connects TRBV6-2 or TRBV6-3 to TRBJ2-7; 8 bases are shared with TRBD1. The CDR3 reads CASTPDRAHEQYV. CDR3 nucleotide sequence: TGTGCCAGCACCCCGGACAGGGCCCACGAGCAGTACGTC.